This T cell receptor beta chain was recovered during a study of blood T cell repertoires in COVID-19. The data were produced by immunoSEQ multiplex PCR, yet TCRdb's version contains in-frame clones alone and is incomplete. The sample includes 400,000 to 550,000 clones, roughly 90% of them seen just once. V gave up 4 bases and J gave up 0 bases; unmatched junction bases: 7. Germline V gene sequence: CDR1 WNHNN, CDR2 SYGVQD (reference sequence). The CDR3 runs 17 residues. Sequenced sample: peripheral blood. The chain uses TRBV10-1 and TRBJ2-1, with 9 bases fitting TRBD2. The clonotype was recovered from a woman in her twenties or thirties with acute or convalescent COVID-19. The CDR3 reads CASSVSGGRHSYNEQFF. DNA for the CDR3: TGCGCCAGCAGTGTTAGCGGGGGCCGTCACTCCTACAATGAGCAGTTCTTC.